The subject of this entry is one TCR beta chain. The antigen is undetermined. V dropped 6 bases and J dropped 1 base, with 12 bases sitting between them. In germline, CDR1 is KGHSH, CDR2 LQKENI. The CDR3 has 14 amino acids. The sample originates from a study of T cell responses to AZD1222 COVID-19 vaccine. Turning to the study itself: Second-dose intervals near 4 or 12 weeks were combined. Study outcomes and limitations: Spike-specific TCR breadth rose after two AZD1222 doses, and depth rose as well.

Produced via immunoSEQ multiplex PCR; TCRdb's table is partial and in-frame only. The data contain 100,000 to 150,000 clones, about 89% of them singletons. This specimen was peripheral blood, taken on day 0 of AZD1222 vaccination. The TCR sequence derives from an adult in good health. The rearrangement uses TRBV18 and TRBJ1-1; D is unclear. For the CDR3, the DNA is TGTGCCAGCTCGCTGGCCACAACGAACACTGAAGCTTTCTTT. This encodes CASSLATTNTEAFF. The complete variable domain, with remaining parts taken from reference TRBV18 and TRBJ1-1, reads NAGVMQNPRHLVRRRGQEARLRCSPMKGHSHVYWYRQLPEEGLKFMVYLQKENIIDESGMPKERFSAEFPKEGPSILRIQQVVRGDSAAYFCASSLATTNTEAFFGQGTRLTVV.